What follows is one T cell receptor (beta chain) and its context. This CDR3 is 13 amino acids long. V lost 2 bases, J lost 5 bases, and 11 bases lay in between. CDR1 SGHRS and CDR2 YFSETQ come from the germline V gene. Assay: immunoSEQ multiplex PCR; the TCRdb copy retains only in-frame clones and omits some. The sample has tens of thousands of clones; roughly 93% are singletons. This record comes from a study of stem cell transplantation in POMP-related autoinflammatory disease. The receptor comes from a human patient with POMP-related autoinflammation and immune dysregulation (PRAID). Some T cells may have come from the graft donor. Sequences were derived from CD4+ T cells from PBMCs, sampled after stem cell transplantation. The gene calls are TRBV5-1 and TRBJ2-7, with D perhaps matching TRBD1 (5 bases). CDR3 coding DNA: TGCGCCAGCAGCTTCCGACAGTCTAACGAGCAGTACTTC. Translated: CASSFRQSNEQYF.